This T cell receptor (beta chain) comes out of a study of blood T cell repertoires in COVID-19. TCRdb's copy holds only in-frame clones and misses some; the assay was immunoSEQ multiplex PCR. The sample yields about 190,000 clones, 75% to 85% seen once. Trimming cost V 10 bases and J 0 bases; bases outside gene matches: 11. CDR3 length: 17 residues. Germline CDR1 reads ENHRY; CDR2 reads SYGVKD. The gene calls are TRBV10-3 and TRBJ1-6, with TRBD1 matching over 8 bases. The sequencing input was peripheral blood. This TCR came from a man aged 55 to 70 with acute or convalescent COVID-19. Written as DNA, the CDR3 is TGTGCCACGAATGGGGCAGGGGGCCTCTCCTATAATTCACCCCTCCACTTT. Translated: CATNGAGGLSYNSPLHF.